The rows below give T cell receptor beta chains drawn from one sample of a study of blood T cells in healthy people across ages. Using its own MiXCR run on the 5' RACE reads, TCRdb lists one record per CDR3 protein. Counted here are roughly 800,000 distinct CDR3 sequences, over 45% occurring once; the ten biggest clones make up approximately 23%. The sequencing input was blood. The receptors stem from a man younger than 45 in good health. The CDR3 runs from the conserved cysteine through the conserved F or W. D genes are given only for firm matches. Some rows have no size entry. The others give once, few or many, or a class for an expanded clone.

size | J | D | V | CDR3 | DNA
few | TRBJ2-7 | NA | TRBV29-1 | CSVVNYSYEQYF | TGCAGCGTTGTTAACTACTCCTACGAGCAGTACTTC
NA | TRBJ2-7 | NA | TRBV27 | CASSSMDSLHEQYF | TGTGCCAGCAGTTCAATGGACAGCCTTCACGAGCAGTACTTC
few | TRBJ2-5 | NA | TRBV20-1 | CSAWSRFQETQYF | TGCAGTGCTTGGTCAAGATTTCAAGAGACCCAGTACTTC
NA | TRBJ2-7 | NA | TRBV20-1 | CSAGSWVGTYEQYF | TGCAGTGCTGGTAGTTGGGTTGGAACCTACGAGCAGTACTTC
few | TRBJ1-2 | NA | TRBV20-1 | CISQGQGYYGYTF | TGCATTTCACAGGGACAAGGGTACTATGGCTACACCTTC
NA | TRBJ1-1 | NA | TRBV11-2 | CASSSRQTSNTEAFF | TGTGCCAGCAGCTCCAGACAGACCTCGAACACTGAAGCTTTCTTT
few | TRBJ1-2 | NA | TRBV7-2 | CASSLGQGEGYTF | TGTGCCAGCAGCTTAGGGCAGGGTGAAGGCTACACCTTC
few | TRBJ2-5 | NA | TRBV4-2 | CASSQIRGSEIAGQETQYF | TGTGCCAGCAGCCAAATAAGAGGGTCTGAAATAGCTGGGCAAGAGACCCAGTACTTC
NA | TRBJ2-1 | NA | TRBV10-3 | CAISPISLDEQFF | TGTGCCATCAGCCCAATTAGTTTGGATGAGCAGTTCTTC
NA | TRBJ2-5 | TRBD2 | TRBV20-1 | CSANAREGQETQYF | TGCAGTGCTAATGCGCGGGAGGGTCAAGAGACCCAGTACTTC
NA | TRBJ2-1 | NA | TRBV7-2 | CASSLVWESGNEQFF | TGTGCCAGCAGCTTAGTGTGGGAGAGTGGCAATGAGCAGTTCTTC
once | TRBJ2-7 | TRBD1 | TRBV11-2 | CASSRQGRGSCEQYF | TGTGCCAGCAGCAGACAGGGCAGGGGTTCCTGCGAGCAGTACTTC
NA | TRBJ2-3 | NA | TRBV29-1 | CSVAGGNKGTQYF | TGCAGCGTTGCTGGAGGAAACAAGGGTACGCAGTATTTT
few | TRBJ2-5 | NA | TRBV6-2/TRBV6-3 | CASQGRQETQYF | TGTGCCAGCCAGGGTAGACAAGAGACCCAGTACTTC
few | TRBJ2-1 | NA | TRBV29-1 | CSVVFNEQFF | TGCAGCGTTGTATTCAATGAGCAGTTCTTC
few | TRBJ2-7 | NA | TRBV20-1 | CSALGIIYDEQYF | TGCAGTGCACTAGGAATAATATACGACGAGCAGTACTTC
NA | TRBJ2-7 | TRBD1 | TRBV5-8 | CASSLTGSFEQYF | TGTGCCAGCAGCCTGACAGGGTCCTTCGAGCAGTACTTC
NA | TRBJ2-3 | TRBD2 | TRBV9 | CASSVGGTSPLTDTQYF | TGTGCCAGCAGCGTAGGAGGGACTAGCCCTCTCACAGATACGCAGTATTTT
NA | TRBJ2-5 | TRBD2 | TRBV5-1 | CAGSSGQEGTSGNKAEETQYF | TGCGCCGGTAGTTCAGGTCAAGAAGGGACTAGCGGTAATAAAGCCGAAGAGACCCAGTACTTC
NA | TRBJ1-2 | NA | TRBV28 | CAAEGSRGGYTF | TGTGCCGCCGAGGGGAGCCGCGGTGGCTACACCTTC
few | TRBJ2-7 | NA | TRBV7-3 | CASSHKPPGERSYEQYF | TGTGCCAGCAGCCATAAACCCCCCGGGGAGAGGTCCTACGAGCAGTACTTC
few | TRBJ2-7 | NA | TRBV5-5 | CASSLIRDVESYEQYF | TGTGCCAGCAGCCTAATCCGGGACGTTGAGTCCTACGAGCAGTACTTC
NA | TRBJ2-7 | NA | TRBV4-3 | CASSQDSTYEQYF | TGCGCCAGCAGCCAAGATAGTACATACGAGCAGTACTTC
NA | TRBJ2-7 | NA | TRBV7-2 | CASSPTYGQGDYEQYF | TGTGCCAGCAGCCCCACGTACGGTCAAGGGGACTACGAGCAGTACTTC
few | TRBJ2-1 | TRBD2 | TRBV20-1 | CSAEKLAANLQFF | TGCAGTGCTGAAAAACTAGCGGCCAACTTGCAGTTCTTC
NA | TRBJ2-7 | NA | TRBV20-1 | CSARVNWEIYEQYF | TGCAGTGCTAGAGTAAATTGGGAGATCTACGAGCAGTACTTC
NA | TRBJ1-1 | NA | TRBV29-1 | CSVPTVMRAGLRGTEAFF | TGCAGCGTCCCCACTGTCATGCGGGCAGGACTCAGGGGCACTGAAGCTTTCTTT
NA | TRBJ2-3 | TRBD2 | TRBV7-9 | CASTGLAVRDTQYF | TGTGCCAGCACCGGACTAGCGGTTCGAGATACGCAGTATTTT